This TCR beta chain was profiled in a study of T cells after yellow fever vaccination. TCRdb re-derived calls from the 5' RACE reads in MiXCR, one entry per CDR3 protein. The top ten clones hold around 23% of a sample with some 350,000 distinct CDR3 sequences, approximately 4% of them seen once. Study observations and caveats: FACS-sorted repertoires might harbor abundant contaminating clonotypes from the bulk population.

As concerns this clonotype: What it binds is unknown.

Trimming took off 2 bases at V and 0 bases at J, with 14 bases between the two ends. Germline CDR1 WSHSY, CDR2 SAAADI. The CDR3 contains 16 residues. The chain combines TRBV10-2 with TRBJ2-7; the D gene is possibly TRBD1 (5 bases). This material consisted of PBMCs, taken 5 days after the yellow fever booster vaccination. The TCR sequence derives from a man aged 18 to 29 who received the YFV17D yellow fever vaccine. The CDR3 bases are TGCGCCAGCAGTGAGCGACAGTTTGAAGGCTCCTACGAGCAGTACTTC. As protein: CASSERQFEGSYEQYF.